Listed below are T cell receptor beta chains from one sample, sequenced in a study of T-cell memory formation after mild COVID-19. TCRdb re-analysed the 5' RACE reads in MiXCR, keeping a single row per CDR3 protein. The sample contains about 210,000 distinct CDR3 sequences, approximately 10% of which appear only once. Sequencing was performed on PBMCs or a T cell subset sorted from them (not recorded which). These receptors originate from a man between 18 and 29 years old who had mild COVID-19 (a few samples of this study predate the infection). Cell type and time point are not known. Each CDR3 is given with its conserved first and last residue. D genes are given only for firm matches. The size of a clone is reported for some rows only, either as once, few or many, or as a class for expanded clones.

clone size: .
V gene: TRBV20-1
D gene: .
J gene: TRBJ1-1
CDR3 protein: CSARVAGMFAEAFF
CDR3 DNA: TGCAGTGCTAGAGTAGCGGGGATGTTCGCTGAAGCTTTCTTT

clone size: few
V gene: TRBV7-2
D gene: TRBD1
J gene: TRBJ1-2
CDR3 protein: CASSTYRGGGYTF
CDR3 DNA: TGTGCCAGCAGCACCTACAGGGGCGGCGGCTACACCTTC

clone size: .
V gene: TRBV7-2
D gene: .
J gene: TRBJ2-3
CDR3 protein: CASGRLTSTDTQYF
CDR3 DNA: TGTGCCAGCGGACGGTTGACTAGCACAGATACGCAGTATTTT

clone size: many
V gene: TRBV12-3/TRBV12-4
D gene: .
J gene: TRBJ1-1
CDR3 protein: CASSPQGIGTEAFF
CDR3 DNA: TGTGCCAGCAGCCCACAGGGTATCGGCACTGAAGCTTTCTTT

clone size: many
V gene: TRBV20-1
D gene: .
J gene: TRBJ1-2
CDR3 protein: CSARDGGNYGYTF
CDR3 DNA: TGCAGTGCTAGGGACGGCGGAAACTATGGCTACACCTTC

clone size: .
V gene: TRBV4-3
D gene: TRBD2
J gene: TRBJ2-2
CDR3 protein: CASSPKPPGLAGEGTGELFF
CDR3 DNA: TGCGCCAGCAGCCCAAAACCCCCCGGGCTAGCGGGGGAAGGGACCGGGGAGCTGTTTTTT

clone size: few
V gene: TRBV6-5
D gene: .
J gene: TRBJ1-6
CDR3 protein: CASNNNPGLNNSPLHF
CDR3 DNA: TGTGCCAGCAACAACAATCCGGGACTGAATAATTCACCCCTCCACTTT

clone size: many
V gene: TRBV11-2
D gene: .
J gene: TRBJ2-1
CDR3 protein: CASSFRPDSSYNEQFF
CDR3 DNA: TGTGCCAGCAGCTTCCGACCGGACTCCTCCTACAATGAGCAGTTCTTC

clone size: .
V gene: TRBV10-1
D gene: TRBD1
J gene: TRBJ2-7
CDR3 protein: CARGQNLADEQYF
CDR3 DNA: TGCGCCAGGGGACAGAACCTTGCAGACGAGCAGTACTTC

clone size: few
V gene: TRBV29-1
D gene: .
J gene: TRBJ2-2
CDR3 protein: CSVGGQGLSRTGELFF
CDR3 DNA: TGCAGCGTCGGGGGCCAGGGGTTGAGTAGAACCGGGGAGCTGTTTTTT

clone size: few
V gene: TRBV7-9
D gene: TRBD1
J gene: TRBJ1-4
CDR3 protein: CASSAGGTNEKLFF
CDR3 DNA: TGTGCCAGCAGCGCAGGGGGGACTAATGAAAAACTGTTTTTT

clone size: .
V gene: TRBV19
D gene: TRBD1
J gene: TRBJ2-7
CDR3 protein: CASKHRDRGNYEQYF
CDR3 DNA: TGTGCCAGTAAACACCGGGACAGGGGTAACTACGAGCAGTACTTC

clone size: many
V gene: TRBV7-9
D gene: .
J gene: TRBJ2-1
CDR3 protein: CASSLGVSYNEQFF
CDR3 DNA: TGTGCCAGCAGCTTGGGGGTTTCCTACAATGAGCAGTTCTTC